The 27 T cell receptor beta chains reported below all come from one sample, sequenced in a study of identical twins (dated by TCRdb to between 2015 and 2016). The protocol used for the library was 5' RACE. The reads were generated on an Illumina HiSeq 2000. TCRdb reanalyzed the raw reads on its own, using fastp at Q25 for trimming and MiXCR for clone calling, and kept in-frame beta chains. Every entry covers one CDR3 protein and lists the most common genes and DNA from its rows. The table for this sample lists approximately 680,000 distinct CDR3 sequences; roughly 7.1% of them were counted only once. Of the sample, roughly 1.6% falls within the top ten clones. The same specimen was also included in a second study, on yellow fever vaccine responses in identical twins.

The specimen sequenced was PBMCs. These receptors were obtained from a young woman in good health.

This clonotype came up a few times. The genes are TRBV5-1 and TRBJ2-5, with D unresolved. In germline, CDR1 is SGHRS, CDR2 YFSETQ. V was shortened by 0 bases and J by 3 bases, with 18 bases between the two germline ends. This CDR3 is built from 17 residues. In nucleotides, the CDR3 is TGCGCCAGCAGCTTGGAATACCCCACTGGCCGAAAAGAGACCCAGTACTTC. Its protein is CASSLEYPTGRKETQYF.

V usage is TRBV20-1 and J usage is TRBJ2-7; weak D call: TRBD2 (6 bases). CDR1 and CDR2 from the germline V gene are DFQATT and SNEGSKA (reference sequence). V was cut by 3 bases and J by 3 bases, with 9 bases left in between. CDR3 length equals 12 residues. CDR3 in amino acids: CSASGRYYEQYF. DNA for the CDR3: TGCAGTGCTAGCGGGAGATACTACGAGCAGTACTTC.

This clonotype was detected many times. The chain combines TRBV29-1 with TRBJ1-6, with 11 bases identical to TRBD1. The CDR3 length is 17 residues. Germline CDR1 is SQVTM and CDR2 is ANQGSEA. The V and J ends lost 0 bases and 7 bases, in that order; junction bases with no gene match: 8. As DNA, the CDR3 is TGCAGCGTTGAAGATCGGTGGACAGGGGGCTTAAATTCACCCCTCCACTTT. It encodes CSVEDRWTGGLNSPLHF. Together with reference TRBV29-1 and TRBJ1-6, the CDR3 gives the full variable domain: SAVISQKPSRDICQRGTSLTIQCQVDSQVTMMFWYRQQPGQSLTLIATANQGSEATYESGFVIDKFPISRPNLTFSTLTVSNMSPEDSSIYLCSVEDRWTGGLNSPLHFGNGTRLTVT.

This clonotype was seen at least ten times. The rearrangement links TRBV20-1 to TRBJ1-4; D is unresolved. The V gene lost 7 bases and the J gene lost 0 bases, with 9 bases spanning the gap. From germline, CDR1 is DFQATT and CDR2 SNEGSKA (reference sequence). The CDR3 has 13 residues. This chain's CDR3 is CSVLDATNEKLFF. The CDR3 coding sequence is TGCAGTGTTTTGGACGCAACTAATGAAAAACTGTTTTTT.

V and J are TRBV18 and TRBJ2-7; D is tentatively TRBD1 or TRBD2 (5 bases each). Between the trimmed V and J ends, which lost 0 bases and 2 bases, there was a span of 8 bases. Per the germline V gene, CDR1 is KGHSH and CDR2 is LQKENI. This CDR3 is built from 14 residues. The CDR3 nucleotides read TGTGCCAGCTCACCACCGGGGGTAACCTACGAGCAGTACTTC. Translating gives CASSPPGVTYEQYF.

In this sample, this clonotype turned up many times. The genes are TRBV2 and TRBJ2-2; D remains unclear. The length of the CDR3 is 12 residues. V gave up 6 bases and J gave up 6 bases, with 8 bases separating them. In germline, CDR1 is SNHLY, CDR2 FYNNEI. The CDR3 DNA sequence: TGTGCCAGCAGAGAATTGGCCGGGGAGCTGTTTTTT. Translated: CASRELAGELFF. The variable domain in full, completed from reference TRBV2 and TRBJ2-2, reads EPEVTQTPSHQVTQMGQEVILRCVPISNHLYFYWYRQILGQKVEFLVSFYNNEISEKSEIFDDQFSVERPDGSNFTLKIRSTKLEDSAMYFCASRELAGELFFGEGSRLTVL.

This clonotype has a count of ten or more. The chain couples TRBV5-5 to TRBJ1-1; D is possibly TRBD1 (6 bases). The CDR3 loop spans 14 amino acids. V shed 3 bases and J shed 0 bases, with 9 bases lying between them. The germline gives CDR1 SGHKS, CDR2 YYEKEE (reference sequence). For the CDR3, the DNA is TGTGCCAGCAGCTGGGGGGGCTTGAACACTGAAGCTTTCTTT. This encodes CASSWGGLNTEAFF.

Only a few counts were recorded for this clonotype. The rearrangement joins TRBV20-1 to TRBJ2-7; D possibly corresponds to TRBD2 (6 bases). In germline, CDR1 is DFQATT, CDR2 SNEGSKA (reference sequence). Trimming removed 3 bases from V and 6 bases from J, with 12 bases in between. CDR3 length equals 12 residues. This chain's CDR3 is CSASLASGEQYF. The DNA for the CDR3 is TGCAGTGCTAGTCTAGCGTCGGGCGAGCAGTACTTC.

This clonotype has a handful of counts. The chain joins TRBV12-3 or TRBV12-4 to TRBJ2-5; TRBD1 matches 8 bases. The V gene end was trimmed by 6 bases and the J gene end by 2 bases; junction bases not matched to a gene: 8. There are 15 residues in the CDR3. The CDR3 DNA sequence: TGTGCCAGCAGCACGTCCGGGACAGGTCAAGAGACCCAGTACTTC. It translates to CASSTSGTGQETQYF.

The rearrangement links TRBV5-5 to TRBJ2-1; tentatively, D is TRBD1 or TRBD2 (5 bases each). CDR1 is SGHKS and CDR2 is YYEKEE in the germline V gene (reference sequence). The CDR3 is made up of 14 amino acids. V was shortened by 0 bases and J by 8 bases, with 12 bases between the two germline ends. In DNA, the CDR3 is TGTGCCAGCAGCTTGGCGGGACCTCGGGATGAGCAGTTCTTC. Its translation is CASSLAGPRDEQFF.

The sample holds a few counts of this clonotype. The chain joins TRBV12-3 or TRBV12-4 to TRBJ2-3; 7 nucleotides align to TRBD1. V was clipped by 4 bases and J by 3 bases; unmatched bases: 7. This CDR3 spans 15 amino acids. The DNA of the CDR3 is TGTGCCAGCAGTTCCCAAGGGGGCCTAACAGATACGCAGTATTTT. Amino acids: CASSSQGGLTDTQYF.

The chain combines TRBV6-1 with TRBJ2-5; either TRBD1 or TRBD2 may supply D (5 bases each). The CDR3 is made up of 15 amino acids. Trimming stripped 8 bases from V and 2 bases from J, with 18 bases between. Germline CDR1 MNHNS, CDR2 SASEGT. The CDR3 DNA reads TGTGCCAGCTATGTCGGGGACCGAAGACAAGAGACCCAGTACTTC. This encodes CASYVGDRRQETQYF.

The chain has TRBV27 and TRBJ2-4; D perhaps matches TRBD2 (5 bases). The CDR3 consists of 15 residues. V was clipped by 7 bases and J by 2 bases, with 15 bases between them. CDR1 and CDR2 (germline): MNHEY, SMNVEV (reference sequence). As DNA, the CDR3 is TGTGCCAGCACCTCCTTGGACGGGACCAAAAACATTCAGTACTTC. The encoded protein is CASTSLDGTKNIQYF.

In its sample, this clonotype was seen a few times. The J gene is TRBJ2-7, the V gene TRBV20-1; 10 bases match TRBD2. With 6 bases clipped from V and 1 base from J, the junction kept 6 bases outside the gene matches. CDR1 DFQATT and CDR2 SNEGSKA come from the germline V gene (reference sequence). This CDR3 contains 14 residues. This CDR3 is CSATWGLASYEQYF. The CDR3 DNA reads as TGCAGTGCCACATGGGGACTAGCGTCCTACGAGCAGTACTTC.

The rearrangement uses TRBV20-1 and TRBJ2-1; D unclear. CDR1 DFQATT and CDR2 SNEGSKA come from the germline V gene (reference sequence). The CDR3 is 14 amino acids. V dropped 1 base and J dropped 0 bases, with 7 bases sitting between them. CDR3 DNA sequence: TGCAGTGCTAGAGTAACGAGCTCCTACAATGAGCAGTTCTTC. Translation gives CSARVTSSYNEQFF.

The chain has TRBV7-8 and TRBJ1-1; TRBD1 might be the D (5 bases). In germline, CDR1 is SGHVS, CDR2 FQNEAQ. CDR3 length: 14 amino acids. The V end lost 5 bases, the J end lost 2 bases, and 12 bases lay between the germline ends. The CDR3 DNA follows: TGTGCCAGCAGCCCGACCGACAGTAACACTGAAGCTTTCTTT. It codes for CASSPTDSNTEAFF.

This clonotype was seen at least ten times. The chain has TRBV15 and TRBJ2-1, with TRBD2 matching over 13 bases. This CDR3 spans 19 amino acids. Losses at the gene ends were 0 bases for V and 5 bases for J; bases not matched to a gene: 10. Germline V lookup: CDR1 LNHNV, CDR2 YYDKDF (reference sequence). The CDR3 region is CATSRELTSGRSRDNEQFF. The CDR3 nucleotides read TGTGCCACCAGCAGAGAGCTGACTAGCGGGAGGTCTCGAGACAATGAGCAGTTCTTC.

This clonotype was detected ten times or more. This rearrangement joins TRBV7-9 to TRBJ2-3; either TRBD1 or TRBD2 may fit D (5 bases each). Germline CDR1 is SEHNR and CDR2 is FQNEAQ (reference sequence). Trimming removed 5 bases at V and 5 bases at J, with 17 bases between. The CDR3 is 15 amino acids. Written as DNA, the CDR3 is TGTGCCAGCAGCGCCAACGGGGTGGGGGTAGATACGCAGTATTTT. It codes for CASSANGVGVDTQYF.

This clonotype turned up a few times. The rearrangement uses TRBV20-1 and TRBJ1-1; a possible D gene is TRBD1 (5 bases). CDR3 length: 15 residues. V was pared by 2 bases and J by 0 bases, with 13 bases between. Germline assignment: CDR1 DFQATT and CDR2 SNEGSKA (reference sequence). The CDR3 protein is CSARSAGTMNTEAFF. CDR3 sequence (DNA): TGCAGTGCTAGATCCGCCGGGACGATGAACACTGAAGCTTTCTTT.

This clonotype showed up just a few times. The chain carries TRBV5-6 and TRBJ2-2; 7 bases fit TRBD2. CDR3 length: 15 residues. Germline CDR1 reads SGHDT; CDR2 reads YYEEEE. V trimming: 4 bases; J trimming: 4 bases; junction bases outside the gene matches: 7. In DNA form, the CDR3 reads TGTGCCAGCAGCCTACGGGAGGCGGGCACCGGGGAGCTGTTTTTT. Protein sequence: CASSLREAGTGELFF.

This clonotype was counted at least ten times. The chain couples TRBV10-2 to TRBJ1-6, with 8 bases identical to TRBD1. Germline V gene sequence: CDR1 WSHSY, CDR2 SAAADI. CDR3 length: 15 amino acids. V was pared by 4 bases and J by 7 bases, with 6 bases of the junction left unmatched. The CDR3 sequence: CASSGQGLGNSPLHF. The DNA for the CDR3 is TGCGCCAGCAGTGGACAGGGGCTGGGGAATTCACCCCTCCACTTT.

Only a few counts were recorded for this clonotype. The chain uses TRBV6-1 and TRBJ1-1, with D possibly TRBD1 on 6 matching bases. The V end lost 10 bases, the J end lost 6 bases, and 18 bases lay between the germline ends. The CDR3 spans 13 residues. Germline CDR1 reads MNHNS; CDR2 reads SASEGT. This CDR3 reads CATTRGSRAEAFF. Here the CDR3 DNA reads TGTGCCACCACAAGGGGGTCTCGAGCTGAAGCTTTCTTT.

This clonotype was picked up a small number of times. The rearrangement uses TRBV20-1 and TRBJ1-1; D uncertain. The CDR3 contains 13 residues. CDR1 and CDR2 from the germline V gene are DFQATT and SNEGSKA (reference sequence). V was clipped by 4 bases and J by 1 base, with 10 bases between them. For the CDR3, the DNA is TGCAGTGCTAAAAAGGCGGCGAACACTGAAGCTTTCTTT. Protein sequence: CSAKKAANTEAFF.

This clonotype was observed at least ten times. V gene TRBV10-3 combines with J gene TRBJ2-1; D unresolved. V lost 6 bases, J lost 7 bases, and 7 bases lay in between. The length of the CDR3 is 11 residues. Germline CDR1 reads ENHRY; CDR2 reads SYGVKD. The CDR3 bases are TGTGCCATCAGCCGTCAGAATGAGCAGTTCTTC. Protein product: CAISRQNEQFF.

This clonotype was counted a few times. This sequence joins TRBV5-1 and TRBJ2-5, with 15 bases fitting TRBD2. This CDR3 is built from 19 residues. Germline trimming cut 3 bases from V and 0 bases from J; bases unmatched to any gene: 9. Germline V CDR1 and CDR2: SGHRS, YFSETQ. The CDR3 protein is CASSSGWGLAGGYQETQYF. CDR3 nucleotides: TGCGCCAGCAGCTCCGGGTGGGGACTAGCGGGGGGCTACCAAGAGACCCAGTACTTC. The complete variable domain, with remaining parts taken from reference TRBV5-1 and TRBJ2-5, reads KAGVTQTPRYLIKTRGQQVTLSCSPISGHRSVSWYQQTPGQGLQFLFEYFSETQRNKGNFPGRFSGRQFSNSRSEMNVSTLELGDSALYLCASSSGWGLAGGYQETQYFGPGTRLLVL.

This clonotype was recorded many times. The chain links TRBV7-8 to TRBJ1-1; D ambiguous. V shed 1 base and J shed 5 bases, with 5 bases lying between them. This CDR3 is built from 12 residues. Germline CDR1 and CDR2: SGHVS and FQNEAQ. The DNA for the CDR3 is TGTGCCAGCAGCTTAGGGATAACTGAAGCTTTCTTT. Protein: CASSLGITEAFF.

In its sample, this clonotype was seen a few times. The CDR3 region has the DNA TGTGCCAGCAGCAGCGACAGCTCTCTTAATGAAAAACTGTTTTTT. It specifies CASSSDSSLNEKLFF. The V and J genes are TRBV11-2 and TRBJ1-4, with a possible D match to TRBD1 (5 bases). The CDR3 has 15 residues. Trimming pared 5 bases from V and 4 bases from J, leaving 14 bases between. Per the germline V gene, CDR1 is SGHAT and CDR2 is FQNNGV.